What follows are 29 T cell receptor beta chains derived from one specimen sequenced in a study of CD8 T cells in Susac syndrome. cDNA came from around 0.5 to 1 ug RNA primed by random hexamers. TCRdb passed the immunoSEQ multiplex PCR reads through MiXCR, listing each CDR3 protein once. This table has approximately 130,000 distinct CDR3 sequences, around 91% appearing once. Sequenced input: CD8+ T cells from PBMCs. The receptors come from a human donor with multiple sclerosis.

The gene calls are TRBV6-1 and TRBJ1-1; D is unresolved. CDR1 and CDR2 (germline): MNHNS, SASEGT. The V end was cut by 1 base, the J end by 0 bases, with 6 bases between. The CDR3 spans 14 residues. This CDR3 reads CASSEVRMNTEAFF. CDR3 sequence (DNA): TGTGCCAGCAGTGAAGTAAGGATGAACACTGAAGCTTTCTTT.

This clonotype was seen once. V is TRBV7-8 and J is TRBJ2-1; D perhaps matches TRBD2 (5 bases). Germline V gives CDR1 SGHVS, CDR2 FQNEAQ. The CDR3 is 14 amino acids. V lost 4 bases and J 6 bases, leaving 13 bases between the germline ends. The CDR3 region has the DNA TGTGCCAGCAGCTCCCTCTCGGGAAGCAATGAGCAGTTCTTC. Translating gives CASSSLSGSNEQFF.

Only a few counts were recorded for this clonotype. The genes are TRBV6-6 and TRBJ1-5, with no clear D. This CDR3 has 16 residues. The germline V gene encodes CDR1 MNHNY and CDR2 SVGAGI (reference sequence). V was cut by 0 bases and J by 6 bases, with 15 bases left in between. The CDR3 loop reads CASSYSLGAVSQPQHF. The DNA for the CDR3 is TGTGCCAGCAGTTACTCGTTGGGAGCTGTCAGTCAGCCCCAGCATTTT.

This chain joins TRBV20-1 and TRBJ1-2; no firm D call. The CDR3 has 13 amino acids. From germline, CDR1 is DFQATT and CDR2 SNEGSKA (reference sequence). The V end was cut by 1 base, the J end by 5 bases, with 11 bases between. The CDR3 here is CSARVWGTYGYTF. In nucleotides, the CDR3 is TGCAGTGCTAGAGTATGGGGTACTTATGGCTACACCTTC.

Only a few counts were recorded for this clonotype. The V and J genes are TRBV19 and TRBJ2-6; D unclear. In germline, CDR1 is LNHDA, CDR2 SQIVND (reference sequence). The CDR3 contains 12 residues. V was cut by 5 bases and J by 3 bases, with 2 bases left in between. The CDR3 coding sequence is TGTGCCAGTAGTTATGGGGCCAACGTCCTGACTTTC. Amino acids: CASSYGANVLTF.

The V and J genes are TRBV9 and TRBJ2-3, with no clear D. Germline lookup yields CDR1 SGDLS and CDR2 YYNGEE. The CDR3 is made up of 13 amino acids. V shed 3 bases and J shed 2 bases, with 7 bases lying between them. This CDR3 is CASSAGATDTQYF. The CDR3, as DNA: TGTGCCAGCAGCGCGGGCGCCACAGATACGCAGTATTTT.

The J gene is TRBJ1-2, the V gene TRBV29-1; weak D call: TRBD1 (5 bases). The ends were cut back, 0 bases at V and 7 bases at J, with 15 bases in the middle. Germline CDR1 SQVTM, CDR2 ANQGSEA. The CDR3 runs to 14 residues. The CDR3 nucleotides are TGCAGCGTTGAAGACGTTAGTGGGGGAAGTGGCTACACCTTC. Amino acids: CSVEDVSGGSGYTF.

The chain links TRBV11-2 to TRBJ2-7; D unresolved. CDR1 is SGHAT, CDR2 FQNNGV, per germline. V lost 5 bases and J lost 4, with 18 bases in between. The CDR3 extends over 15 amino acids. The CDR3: CASSPLPDWSYEQYF. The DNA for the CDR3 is TGTGCCAGCAGCCCCCTGCCTGACTGGAGTTACGAGCAGTACTTC. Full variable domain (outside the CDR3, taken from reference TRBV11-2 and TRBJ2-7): EAGVAQSPRYKIIEKRQSVAFWCNPISGHATLYWYQQILGQGPKLLIQFQNNGVVDDSQLPKDRFSAERLKGVDSTLKIQPAKLEDSAVYLCASSPLPDWSYEQYFGPGTRLTVT.

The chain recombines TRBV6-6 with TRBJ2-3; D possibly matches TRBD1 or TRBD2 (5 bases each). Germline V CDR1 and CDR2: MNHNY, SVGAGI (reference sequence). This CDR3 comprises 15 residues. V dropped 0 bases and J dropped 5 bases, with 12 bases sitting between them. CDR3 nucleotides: TGTGCCAGCAGTTACTCCTTGCCTGGGGGAGATACGCAGTATTTT. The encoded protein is CASSYSLPGGDTQYF.

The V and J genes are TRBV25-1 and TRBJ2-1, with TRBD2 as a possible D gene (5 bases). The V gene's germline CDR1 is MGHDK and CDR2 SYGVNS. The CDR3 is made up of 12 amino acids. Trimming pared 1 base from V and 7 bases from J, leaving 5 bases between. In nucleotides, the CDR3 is TGTGCCAGCAGTGAATGGGAGAATGAGCAGTTCTTC. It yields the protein CASSEWENEQFF.

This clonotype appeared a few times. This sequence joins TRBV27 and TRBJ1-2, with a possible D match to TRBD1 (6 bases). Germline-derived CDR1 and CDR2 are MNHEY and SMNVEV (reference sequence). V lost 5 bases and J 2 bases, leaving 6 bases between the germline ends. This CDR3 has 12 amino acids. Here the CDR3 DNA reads TGTGCCAGCAGTCAGGGGAACTATGGCTACACCTTC. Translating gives CASSQGNYGYTF.

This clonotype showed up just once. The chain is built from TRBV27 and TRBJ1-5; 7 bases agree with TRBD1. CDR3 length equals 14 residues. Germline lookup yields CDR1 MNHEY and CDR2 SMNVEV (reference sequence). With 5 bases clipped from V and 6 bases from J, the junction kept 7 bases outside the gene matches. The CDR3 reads CASSRQGRGQPQHF. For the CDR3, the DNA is TGTGCCAGCAGTCGACAGGGTCGAGGTCAGCCCCAGCATTTT.

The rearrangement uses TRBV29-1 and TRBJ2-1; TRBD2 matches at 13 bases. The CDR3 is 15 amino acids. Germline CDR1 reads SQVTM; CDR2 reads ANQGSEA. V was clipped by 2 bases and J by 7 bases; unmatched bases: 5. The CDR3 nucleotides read TGCAGCGTTGAAATGGGACTAGCGGGGAAAAATGAGCAGTTCTTC. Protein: CSVEMGLAGKNEQFF.

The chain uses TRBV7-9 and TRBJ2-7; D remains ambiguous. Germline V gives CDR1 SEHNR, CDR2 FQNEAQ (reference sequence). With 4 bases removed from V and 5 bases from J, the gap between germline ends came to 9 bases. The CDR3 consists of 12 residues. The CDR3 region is CASSYDKDEQYF. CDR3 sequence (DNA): TGTGCCAGCAGCTACGACAAGGACGAGCAGTACTTC.

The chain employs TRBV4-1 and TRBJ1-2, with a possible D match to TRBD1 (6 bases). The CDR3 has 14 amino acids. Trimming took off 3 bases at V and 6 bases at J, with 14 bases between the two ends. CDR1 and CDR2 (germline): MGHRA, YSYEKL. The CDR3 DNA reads TGCGCCAGCAGCCAGCAGGGGATCGCGAATGGCTACACCTTC. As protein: CASSQQGIANGYTF.

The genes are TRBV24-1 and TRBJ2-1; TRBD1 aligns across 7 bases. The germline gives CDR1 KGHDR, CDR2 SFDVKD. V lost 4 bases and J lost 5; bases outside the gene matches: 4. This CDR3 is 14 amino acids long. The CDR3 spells CATSDTGVDNEQFF. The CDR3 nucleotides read TGTGCCACCAGTGACACAGGGGTTGACAATGAGCAGTTCTTC.

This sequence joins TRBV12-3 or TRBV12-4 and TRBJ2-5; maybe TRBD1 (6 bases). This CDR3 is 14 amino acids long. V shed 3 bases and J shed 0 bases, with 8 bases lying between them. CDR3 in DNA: TGTGCCAGCAGTTTGGGGGCCTACCAAGAGACCCAGTACTTC. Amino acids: CASSLGAYQETQYF.

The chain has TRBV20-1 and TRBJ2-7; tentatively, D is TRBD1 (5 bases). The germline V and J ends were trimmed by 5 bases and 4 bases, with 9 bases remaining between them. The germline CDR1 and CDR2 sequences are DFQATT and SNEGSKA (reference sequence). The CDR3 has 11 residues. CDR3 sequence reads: CSARQSYEQYF. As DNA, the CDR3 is TGCAGTGCTCGACAGAGTTACGAGCAGTACTTC.

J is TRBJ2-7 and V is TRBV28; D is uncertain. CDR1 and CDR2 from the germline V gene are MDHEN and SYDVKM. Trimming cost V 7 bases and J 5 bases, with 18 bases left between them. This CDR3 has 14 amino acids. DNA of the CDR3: TGTGCCAGCAACCGGGCTCCCCCCGACCACGAGCAGTACTTC. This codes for CASNRAPPDHEQYF.

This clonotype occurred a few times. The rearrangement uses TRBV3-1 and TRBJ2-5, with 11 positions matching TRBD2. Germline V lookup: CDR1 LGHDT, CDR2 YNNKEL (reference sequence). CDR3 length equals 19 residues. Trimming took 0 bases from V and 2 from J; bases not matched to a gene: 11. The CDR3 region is CASSQDLAGGRAYQETQYF. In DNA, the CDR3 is TGTGCCAGCAGCCAAGATCTAGCGGGAGGACGGGCGTATCAAGAGACCCAGTACTTC.

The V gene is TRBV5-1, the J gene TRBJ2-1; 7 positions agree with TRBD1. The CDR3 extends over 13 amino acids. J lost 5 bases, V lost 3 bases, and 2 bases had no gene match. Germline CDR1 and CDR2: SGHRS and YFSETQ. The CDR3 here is CASSWDSNNEQFF. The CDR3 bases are TGCGCCAGCAGCTGGGACAGCAACAATGAGCAGTTCTTC.

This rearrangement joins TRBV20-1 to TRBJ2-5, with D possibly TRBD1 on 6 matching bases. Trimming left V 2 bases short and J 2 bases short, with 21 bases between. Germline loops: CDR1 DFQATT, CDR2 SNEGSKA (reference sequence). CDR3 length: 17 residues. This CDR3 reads CSARLSTGHAIQETQYF. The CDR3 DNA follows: TGCAGTGCTAGACTATCCACGGGACACGCGATTCAAGAGACCCAGTACTTC.

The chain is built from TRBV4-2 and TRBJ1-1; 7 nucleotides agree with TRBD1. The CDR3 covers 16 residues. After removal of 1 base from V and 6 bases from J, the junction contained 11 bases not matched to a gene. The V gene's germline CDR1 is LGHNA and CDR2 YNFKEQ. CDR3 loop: CASSQARGTGVAEAFF. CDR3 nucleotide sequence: TGTGCCAGCAGCCAAGCGCGGGGTACAGGGGTCGCTGAAGCTTTCTTT.

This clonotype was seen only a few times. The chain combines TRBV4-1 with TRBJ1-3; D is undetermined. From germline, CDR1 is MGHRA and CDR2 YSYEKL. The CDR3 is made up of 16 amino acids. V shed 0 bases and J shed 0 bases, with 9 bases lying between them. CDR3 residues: CASSQESDLSGNTIYF. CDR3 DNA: TGCGCCAGCAGCCAAGAGAGTGACCTCTCTGGAAACACCATATATTTT.

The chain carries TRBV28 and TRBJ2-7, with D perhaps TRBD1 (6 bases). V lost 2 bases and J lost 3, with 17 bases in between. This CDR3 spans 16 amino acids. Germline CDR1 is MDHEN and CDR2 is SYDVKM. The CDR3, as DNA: TGTGCCAGCAGTTTACTCCCTAGGGCAGGGGACTACGAGCAGTACTTC. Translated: CASSLLPRAGDYEQYF.

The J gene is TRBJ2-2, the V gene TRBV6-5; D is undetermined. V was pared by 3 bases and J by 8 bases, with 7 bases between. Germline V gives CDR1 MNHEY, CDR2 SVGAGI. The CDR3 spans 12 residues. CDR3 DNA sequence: TGTGCCAGCAGTTATGGTGAGGGGGAGCTGTTTTTT. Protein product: CASSYGEGELFF.

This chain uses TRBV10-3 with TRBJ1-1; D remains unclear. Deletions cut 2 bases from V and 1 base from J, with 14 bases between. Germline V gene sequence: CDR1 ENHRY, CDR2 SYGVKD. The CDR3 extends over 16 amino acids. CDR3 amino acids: CAISETPGRGNTEAFF. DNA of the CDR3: TGTGCCATCAGTGAGACTCCGGGGAGAGGGAACACTGAAGCTTTCTTT.

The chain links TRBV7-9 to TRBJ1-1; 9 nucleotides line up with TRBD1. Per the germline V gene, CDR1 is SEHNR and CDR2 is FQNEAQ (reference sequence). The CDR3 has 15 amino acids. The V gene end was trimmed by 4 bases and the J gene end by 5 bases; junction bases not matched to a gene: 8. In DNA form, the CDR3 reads TGTGCCAGCAGCTCCATTACGGACAGGGGAACTGAAGCTTTCTTT. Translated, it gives CASSSITDRGTEAFF.

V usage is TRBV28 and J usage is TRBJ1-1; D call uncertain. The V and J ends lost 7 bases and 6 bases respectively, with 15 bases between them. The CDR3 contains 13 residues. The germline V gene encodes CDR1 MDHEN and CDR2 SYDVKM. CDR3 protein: CASTWGSNAEAFF. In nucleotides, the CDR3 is TGTGCCAGCACCTGGGGATCTAACGCTGAAGCTTTCTTT.